A single sample gave rise to the 20 T cell receptor beta chains below, sequenced in a study of T cells in localized non-small cell lung cancer. Here immunoSEQ multiplex PCR was the method, and the copy in TCRdb shows in-frame clones only, minus some. This table holds about 72,000 clones, just under 85% found once. The material was peripheral blood, obtained before any cancer treatment. The source of these receptors is a female donor at least 60 years old with stage I lung adenocarcinoma.

V is TRBV7-3 and J is TRBJ2-1, with D maybe TRBD2 (8 bases). Germline lookup yields CDR1 SGHTA and CDR2 FQGTGA. V was clipped by 6 bases and J by 9 bases, with 18 bases between them. CDR3 length: 14 residues. CDR3 amino acids: CASRAGLGGGEQFF. The CDR3 bases are TGTGCCAGCAGGGCGGGACTAGGGGGCGGTGAGCAGTTCTTC.

V gene TRBV5-5 combines with J gene TRBJ1-2, with D possibly being TRBD1 (5 bases). This CDR3 region has 15 residues. The V and J ends lost 4 bases and 1 base respectively, with 14 bases between them. The V gene's germline CDR1 is SGHKS and CDR2 YYEKEE (reference sequence). This CDR3 is CASSIPGTFNYGYTF. The CDR3 nucleotides are TGTGCCAGCAGCATTCCAGGGACTTTTAACTATGGCTACACCTTC.

V is TRBV18 and J is TRBJ2-7; 7 nucleotides align to TRBD2. Germline CDR1 and CDR2: KGHSH and LQKENI. V trimming: 3 bases; J trimming: 2 bases; junction bases outside the gene matches: 10. The CDR3 is made up of 16 amino acids. The CDR3 spells CASSPLAEIRPYEQYF. The CDR3 region has the DNA TGTGCCAGCTCACCGCTAGCGGAAATCCGTCCCTACGAGCAGTACTTC.

This clone was counted between two and nine times. J is TRBJ1-1 and V is TRBV7-3, with 8 bases identical to TRBD1. From germline, CDR1 is SGHTA and CDR2 FQGTGA. The J segment lost 4 bases and the V segment lost 5 bases, leaving 6 bases of the junction unmatched. The CDR3 spans 14 residues. The CDR3 reads CASSVQGAGTEAFF. Here the CDR3 DNA reads TGTGCCAGCAGCGTGCAGGGGGCTGGCACTGAAGCTTTCTTT. Based on the CDR3 plus reference TRBV7-3 and TRBJ1-1, the full variable domain is GAGVSQTPSNKVTEKGKYVELRCDPISGHTALYWYRQSLGQGPEFLIYFQGTGAADDSGLPNDRFFAVRPEGSVSTLKIQRTERGDSAVYLCASSVQGAGTEAFFGQGTRLTVV.

This clone has only a few counts. The CDR3 bases are TGCGCCAGCAGCTTGGTTCCGGGACAGACCTACGAGCAGTACTTC. The encoded protein is CASSLVPGQTYEQYF. The chain has TRBV5-1 and TRBJ2-7; 7 bases line up with TRBD1. This CDR3 has 15 amino acids. Trimming took 0 bases from V and 2 from J; bases not matched to a gene: 5. Looked up from germline, CDR1 is SGHRS and CDR2 is YFSETQ.

CDR3 in amino acids: CASSVGRESHPNTEAFF. Written as DNA, the CDR3 is TGTGCCAGCAGCGTAGGTCGGGAATCGCACCCTAACACTGAAGCTTTCTTT. The genes are TRBV9 and TRBJ1-1; the D is unclear. Looked up from germline, CDR1 is SGDLS and CDR2 is YYNGEE. V dropped 0 bases and J dropped 2 bases, with 17 bases sitting between them. CDR3 length: 17 residues.

The chain couples TRBV19 to TRBJ2-1; maybe TRBD2 (6 bases). The germline V and J ends were trimmed by 6 bases and 6 bases, with 15 bases remaining between them. The CDR3 runs 14 residues. CDR1 and CDR2 (germline): LNHDA, SQIVND (reference sequence). The CDR3 region has the DNA TGTGCCAGTAGCCTTCATACTAGCCCCAATGAGCAGTTCTTC. Encoded protein: CASSLHTSPNEQFF.

The chain uses TRBV15 and TRBJ2-1; D unresolved. The germline gives CDR1 LNHNV, CDR2 YYDKDF (reference sequence). CDR3 size: 14 residues. V was cut by 3 bases and J by 6 bases, with 12 bases left in between. In nucleotides, the CDR3 is TGTGCCACCAGCAGCCTTTCTATGCGCAATGAGCAGTTCTTC. Translation gives CATSSLSMRNEQFF.

CDR3 coding DNA: TGTGCCAGCAGACCGGACAGGGTGCAAGAAGCTTTCTTT. Translating it yields CASRPDRVQEAFF. The gene calls are TRBV2 and TRBJ1-1; 8 bases are shared with TRBD1. This CDR3 spans 13 amino acids. Germline V CDR1 and CDR2: SNHLY, FYNNEI. J gave up 8 bases and V 6 bases, and 8 bases lay outside the gene matches.

This clone is a singleton in its sample. V is TRBV19 and J is TRBJ2-7, with 8 bases that match TRBD1. Germline-derived CDR1 and CDR2 are LNHDA and SQIVND (reference sequence). This CDR3 spans 15 amino acids. V dropped 7 bases and J dropped 1; count of bases not matched to a gene: 9. The CDR3 loop reads CASTPRTGNSYEQYF. Here the CDR3 DNA reads TGTGCCAGTACGCCCAGGACAGGGAATTCCTACGAGCAGTACTTC.

This clone was detected once. The chain links TRBV21-1 to TRBJ1-6; TRBD1, the table's D call, lacks a check against the DNA. TRBV21-1 represents a pseudogene. The length of the CDR3 is 14 residues. This CDR3 reads CASSKAAGNSPLHF. The CDR3 coding sequence is TGTGCCAGCAGCAAAGCAGCAGGGAATTCACCCCTCCACTTT.

The rearrangement uses TRBV6-1 and TRBJ2-7, with D maybe TRBD1 (5 bases). V lost 6 bases, J lost 3 bases, and 15 bases lay in between. Germline values: CDR1 MNHNS, CDR2 SASEGT. The CDR3 spans 14 residues. The CDR3 sequence is CASRWQGGGYEQYF. CDR3 bases: TGTGCCAGCAGATGGCAGGGTGGCGGCTACGAGCAGTACTTC.

The V gene is TRBV7-3, the J gene TRBJ2-7, with TRBD1 matching over 7 bases. V gave up 4 bases and J gave up 5 bases; unmatched junction bases: 11. Germline values: CDR1 SGHTA, CDR2 FQGTGA. This CDR3 contains 15 residues. DNA for the CDR3: TGTGCCAGCAGCTACGGGACGGGGCAGGGGGACGAGCAGTACTTC. Residues: CASSYGTGQGDEQYF.

This clone has just a few counts. The chain couples TRBV21-1 to TRBJ2-1; TRBD2 is the table's D call and was not checked against the DNA. TRBV21-1 is an annotated pseudogene. This CDR3 region has 19 residues. The CDR3 here is CASSENNLFSSRCRCEQFF. The CDR3 coding sequence is TGTGCCAGCAGCGAAAATAACCTCTTCTCTTCGCGTTGTCGTTGCGAGCAGTTCTTC.

This chain joins TRBV14 and TRBJ2-1; 13 bases align to TRBD2. Germline CDR1 and CDR2: SGHDN and FVKESK. CDR3 size: 17 residues. The J segment lost 8 bases and the V segment lost 0 bases, leaving 7 bases of the junction unmatched. CDR3 DNA: TGTGCCAGCAGCCAAGAGACCGGACTAGCGGGAGTGGATGAGCAGTTCTTC. As protein: CASSQETGLAGVDEQFF. The full variable domain, with the rest looked up from reference TRBV14 and TRBJ2-1, is EAGVTQFPSHSVIEKGQTVTLRCDPISGHDNLYWYRRVMGKEIKFLLHFVKESKQDESGMPNNRFLAERTGGTYSTLKVQPAELEDSGVYFCASSQETGLAGVDEQFFGPGTRLTVL.

This chain links TRBV7-3 with TRBJ1-1; TRBD1 might be the D (5 bases). The CDR3 is made up of 15 amino acids. Germline V lookup: CDR1 SGHTA, CDR2 FQGTGA. V gave up 1 base and J gave up 3 bases, with 12 bases separating them. CDR3 coding DNA: TGTGCCAGCAGCTTAATGGCAGGGCCGGACACTGAAGCTTTCTTT. Translated, it gives CASSLMAGPDTEAFF.

Here the CDR3 DNA reads TGTGCCAGCAGCCGCCAGAGGTCCGGGGAGCTGTTTTTT. This codes for CASSRQRSGELFF. This chain uses TRBV27 with TRBJ2-2; no reliable D call. This CDR3 is 13 amino acids long. CDR1 MNHEY and CDR2 SMNVEV come from the germline V gene (reference sequence). V shed 6 bases and J shed 6 bases, with 11 bases lying between them.

The genes are TRBV13 and TRBJ2-3, with TRBD2 matching 8 bases. The CDR3 totals 14 residues. V shed 6 bases and J 13 bases; nucleotides not matched to a gene: 15. Germline CDR1 is PRHDT and CDR2 is FYEKMQ (reference sequence). CDR3 region: CASSTSGGTPYEYF. In DNA form, the CDR3 reads TGTGCCAGCAGTACAAGCGGGGGAACCCCATACGAGTATTTT.

The chain combines TRBV27 with TRBJ2-1, with 12 bases lining up with TRBD2. The CDR3 runs to 16 residues. The germline V gene encodes CDR1 MNHEY and CDR2 SMNVEV (reference sequence). J was trimmed by 1 base and V by 5 bases; bases with no gene match: 3. DNA for the CDR3: TGTGCCAGCAGTAAGACTAGCGGGGGTTCCTACAATGAGCAGTTCTTC. This sequence encodes CASSKTSGGSYNEQFF.

This clone was seen a single time. The chain couples TRBV11-2 to TRBJ2-1; 9 bases align to TRBD2. V lost 5 bases to trimming and J lost 6 bases; unmatched junction nucleotides: 8. CDR1 is SGHAT and CDR2 is FQNNGV in the germline V gene. The CDR3 contains 15 residues. This CDR3 reads CASSDSRGRGNEQFF. CDR3 nucleotides: TGTGCCAGCAGCGATAGTCGCGGGAGGGGCAATGAGCAGTTCTTC. The variable domain in full, with the rest retrieved from reference TRBV11-2 and TRBJ2-1, is EAGVAQSPRYKIIEKRQSVAFWCNPISGHATLYWYQQILGQGPKLLIQFQNNGVVDDSQLPKDRFSAERLKGVDSTLKIQPAKLEDSAVYLCASSDSRGRGNEQFFGPGTRLTVL.